Each of the 14 T cell receptor beta chains below was sequenced from the same sample in a study of beta chain features in type 1 diabetes. As every portion of the isolated RNA was reverse transcribed, the sequencing read expressed TCRB transcripts. TCRdb keeps only in-frame clones here, not all; method: immunoSEQ multiplex PCR. The sample lists roughly 610,000 clones; around 15% were seen once. What was sequenced was naive CD4+ T cells from blood. These TCRs come from a man aged 18 to 30 in good health.

This clone was detected a few times. The chain carries TRBV5-1 and TRBJ2-7, with D hard to call. There are 15 residues in the CDR3. Germline assignment: CDR1 SGHRS and CDR2 YFSETQ. The V end was cut by 1 base, the J end by 6 bases, with 17 bases between. The CDR3 DNA is TGCGCCAGCAGCTTGCAGTCTCAGGTAATACCCGAGCAGTACTTC. It codes for CASSLQSQVIPEQYF. The whole variable domain, filled in from reference TRBV5-1 and TRBJ2-7, reads KAGVTQTPRYLIKTRGQQVTLSCSPISGHRSVSWYQQTPGQGLQFLFEYFSETQRNKGNFPGRFSGRQFSNSRSEMNVSTLELGDSALYLCASSLQSQVIPEQYFGPGTRLTVT.

The chain is built from TRBV27 and TRBJ2-7; weak D call: TRBD2 (5 bases). This CDR3 is built from 13 residues. With 3 bases removed from V and 4 bases from J, the gap between germline ends came to 10 bases. The V gene's germline CDR1 is MNHEY and CDR2 SMNVEV (reference sequence). The CDR3: CASSFGGRYEQYF. The CDR3 DNA is TGTGCCAGCAGTTTTGGCGGGCGGTACGAGCAGTACTTC.

The CDR3 loop reads CASSQGYPSSEQYF. The CDR3 region has the DNA TGCGCCAGCAGCCAAGGATATCCTTCGAGTGAGCAGTACTTC. The V call is TRBV4-3, the J call TRBJ2-7; D unclear. V lost 1 base to trimming and J lost 7 bases, with 14 bases between them. This CDR3 comprises 14 residues. The germline V gene encodes CDR1 LGHNA and CDR2 YSLEER.

This clone was picked up a small number of times. The chain employs TRBV29-1 and TRBJ1-2; no firm D call. Trimming took off 1 base at V and 4 bases at J, with 10 bases between the two ends. The germline gives CDR1 SQVTM, CDR2 ANQGSEA. This CDR3 is 13 amino acids long. The CDR3 loop is CSVEVARGYGYTF. CDR3 bases: TGCAGCGTTGAAGTTGCCCGGGGCTATGGCTACACCTTC.

The V gene is TRBV5-1, the J gene TRBJ2-1; D is undetermined. The CDR3 contains 14 residues. V gave up 5 bases and J gave up 6 bases, with 15 bases separating them. Germline V gene sequence: CDR1 SGHRS, CDR2 YFSETQ. Here the CDR3 DNA reads TGCGCCAGCAGAGAAGTAGCCTCCCTCAATGAGCAGTTCTTC. This codes for CASREVASLNEQFF. Supplemented by reference TRBV5-1 and TRBJ2-1, the full variable domain reads KAGVTQTPRYLIKTRGQQVTLSCSPISGHRSVSWYQQTPGQGLQFLFEYFSETQRNKGNFPGRFSGRQFSNSRSEMNVSTLELGDSALYLCASREVASLNEQFFGPGTRLTVL.

V usage is TRBV11-2 and J usage is TRBJ1-2; D possibly corresponds to TRBD1 (6 bases). Trimming cost V 8 bases and J 8 bases, with 21 bases left between them. Germline loops: CDR1 SGHAT, CDR2 FQNNGV. The CDR3 runs 14 residues. This CDR3 is CASAARWGAQGYTF. The DNA of the CDR3 is TGTGCCAGCGCCGCGAGGTGGGGGGCGCAAGGCTACACCTTC.

The chain links TRBV7-9 to TRBJ1-2, with TRBD1 identical over 7 bases. Germline CDR1 is SEHNR and CDR2 is FQNEAQ (reference sequence). The CDR3 runs 15 residues. Unmatched junction bases numbered 9, after V lost 4 bases and J lost 4 bases. CDR3 in amino acids: CASSSKSRQGYGYTF. Here the CDR3 DNA reads TGTGCCAGCAGCTCCAAAAGTCGACAGGGCTATGGCTACACCTTC.

This chain links TRBV6-1 with TRBJ2-3, with 10 bases matching TRBD1. The CDR3 is made up of 15 amino acids. The germline gives CDR1 MNHNS, CDR2 SASEGT. The ends lost 6 bases at V and 4 bases at J; junction bases unmatched: 7. The CDR3 here is CASSSPGQGSDTQYF. The CDR3 nucleotides are TGTGCCAGCAGCTCCCCGGGACAGGGGTCAGATACGCAGTATTTT.

The rearrangement links TRBV7-2 to TRBJ2-7; 7 bases align to TRBD1. The junction had 5 bases not matched to a gene; V was cut back by 2 bases and J by 4 bases. Germline values: CDR1 SGHTA, CDR2 FQGNSA. The CDR3 sequence is 14 residues long. The CDR3 region has the DNA TGTGCCAGCAGCTTAATGGGACAGCCTTACGAGCAGTACTTC. Amino acid sequence: CASSLMGQPYEQYF.

J is TRBJ2-5 and V is TRBV12-5; D remains unclear. Germline loops: CDR1 LGHNT, CDR2 FRNRAP. The CDR3 length is 11 residues. The V and J ends lost 7 bases and 4 bases respectively, with 7 bases between them. CDR3 DNA: TGTGCTAGTGCCCTGAGAGAGACCCAGTACTTC. Its protein product is CASALRETQYF.

CDR3 coding DNA: TGTGCCTGGAGTGTGGACAGGCCCGGTGGAAAACTGTTTTTT. Encoded protein: CAWSVDRPGGKLFF. The gene calls are TRBV30 and TRBJ1-4; 7 bases align to TRBD1. Germline V lookup: CDR1 GTSNPN, CDR2 SVGIG (reference sequence). The length of the CDR3 is 14 residues. V was clipped by 0 bases and J by 10 bases; unmatched bases: 8.

CDR3 in DNA: TGTGCCATCAGTGTGGCCAGGGGGCGAGACTATGGCTACACCTTC. Its translation: CAISVARGRDYGYTF. The rearrangement uses TRBV10-3 and TRBJ1-2, with 8 bases aligning to TRBD1. Germline CDR1 and CDR2: ENHRY and SYGVKD. The CDR3 is 15 residues long. Trimming removed 4 bases from V and 3 bases from J; junction bases left unmatched: 7.

In its sample, this clone was seen a few times. The chain recombines TRBV28 with TRBJ1-4; no reliable D call. Between the trimmed V and J ends, which lost 8 bases and 11 bases, there was a span of 12 bases. The CDR3 totals 11 residues. Germline V gene sequence: CDR1 MDHEN, CDR2 SYDVKM. The CDR3 loop is CASAVGDKLFF. The CDR3 region has the DNA TGTGCCAGCGCAGTCGGGGATAAACTGTTTTTT.

The V call is TRBV5-4, the J call TRBJ2-3, with 7 bases that match TRBD2. The CDR3 length is 17 residues. Germline V gene sequence: CDR1 SGHNT, CDR2 YYREEE (reference sequence). V dropped 0 bases and J dropped 0; count of bases not matched to a gene: 7. CDR3 DNA sequence: TGTGCCAGCAGCTTGGGGCACCTAGCGGTGAGCACAGATACGCAGTATTTT. Its protein is CASSLGHLAVSTDTQYF.